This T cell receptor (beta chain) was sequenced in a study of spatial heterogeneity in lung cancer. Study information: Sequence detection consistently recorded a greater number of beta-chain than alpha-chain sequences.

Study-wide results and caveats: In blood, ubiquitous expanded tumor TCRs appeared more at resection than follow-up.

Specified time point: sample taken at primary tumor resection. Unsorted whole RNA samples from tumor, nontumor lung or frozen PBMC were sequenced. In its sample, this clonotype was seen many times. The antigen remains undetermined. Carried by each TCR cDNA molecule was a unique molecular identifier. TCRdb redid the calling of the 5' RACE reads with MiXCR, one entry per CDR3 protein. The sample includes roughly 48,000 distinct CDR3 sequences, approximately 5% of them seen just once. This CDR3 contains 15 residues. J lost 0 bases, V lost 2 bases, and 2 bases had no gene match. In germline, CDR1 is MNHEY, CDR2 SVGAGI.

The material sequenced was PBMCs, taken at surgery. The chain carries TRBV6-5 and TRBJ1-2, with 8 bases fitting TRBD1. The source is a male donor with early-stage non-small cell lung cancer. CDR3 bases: TGTGCCAGCAGTTACACGGGACAGGCTAACTATGGCTACACCTTC. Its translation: CASSYTGQANYGYTF.